This T cell receptor (beta chain) was sequenced for a study of cytomegalovirus exposure and HLA in healthy donors. In the study overall: Genotyping of 430 or so donors showed that 65% to 90% belonged to the Caucasian-associated ancestry cluster. Study outcomes and limitations: Evidence from a later analysis indicated that most CMV-associated TCR beta chains looked HLA-restricted. It was assumed in the presence/absence analyses that sequencing depth was roughly uniform across donors. In a later analysis, V- and J-gene trimming of beta chains associated with a DCLRE1C missense variant, replicated independently.

On this clone itself: Its specificity is not known.

13 Jbeta primers and 60 Vbeta primers were used for the PCR. The method was immunoSEQ multiplex PCR; TCRdb's version includes in-frame clones alone and lacks a portion of them. Among 90,000 to 130,000 clones listed, about 86% were seen once. The CDR3 has 12 residues. Trimming took 4 bases from V and 7 from J; bases not matched to a gene: 2. Looked up from germline, CDR1 is SGHRS and CDR2 is YFSETQ. Sequencing was performed on PBMCs. This sequence joins TRBV5-1 and TRBJ2-1, with 7 bases identical to TRBD1. The receptor was isolated from a man aged 40-49 years in good health and CMV-seronegative. The CDR3 bases are TGCGCCAGCAGCCACAGGGGTAATGAGCAGTTCTTC. Translated, it gives CASSHRGNEQFF.